The rows below give T cell receptor beta chains drawn from one sample of a study of Graves' ophthalmopathy and Graves' hyperthyroidism. TCRdb called the multiplex PCR reads again in MiXCR, with one record for every CDR3 protein. The table has roughly 230,000 distinct CDR3 sequences, roughly a fifth seen once. Input material: peripheral blood. These receptor sequences come from a woman aged 50 to 65 with Graves' ophthalmopathy. Each CDR3 is given with its conserved first and last residue. The order of the fields is D gene, J gene, clone size, V gene, CDR3 protein, CDR3 DNA. The D gene is left open where the match is weak. Size values are once, few and many counts, or a class for expanded clones, and some rows have none.

D gene: TRBD1; J gene: TRBJ1-1; clone size: NA; V gene: TRBV24-1; CDR3 protein: CATSDPGQGNTEAFF; CDR3 DNA: TGTGCCACCAGTGATCCGGGACAGGGGAACACTGAAGCTTTCTTT
D gene: NA; J gene: TRBJ2-2; clone size: many; V gene: TRBV12-3/TRBV12-4; CDR3 protein: CASSFFGYTGELFF; CDR3 DNA: TGTGCCAGCAGTTTCTTCGGCTACACCGGGGAGCTGTTTTTT
D gene: TRBD1; J gene: TRBJ2-3; clone size: NA; V gene: TRBV12-3/TRBV12-4; CDR3 protein: CASSLGQGTDTQYF; CDR3 DNA: TGTGCCAGCAGTCTCGGACAGGGGACAGATACGCAGTATTTT
D gene: TRBD1; J gene: TRBJ2-6; clone size: NA; V gene: TRBV11-1; CDR3 protein: CASSLDRPHQLAGANVLTF; CDR3 DNA: TGTGCCAGCAGCTTGGACAGGCCCCATCAACTGGCTGGGGCCAACGTCCTGACTTTC
D gene: TRBD1; J gene: TRBJ1-2; clone size: NA; V gene: TRBV24-1; CDR3 protein: CATSAQGQGVSYGYTF; CDR3 DNA: TGTGCCACCAGTGCTCAGGGACAGGGGGTTAGCTATGGCTACACCTTC
D gene: NA; J gene: TRBJ2-2; clone size: many; V gene: TRBV15; CDR3 protein: CATSRDWGGGLNTGELFF; CDR3 DNA: TGTGCCACCAGCAGAGATTGGGGCGGCGGATTGAACACCGGGGAGCTGTTTTTT
D gene: NA; J gene: TRBJ2-5; clone size: few; V gene: TRBV4-1; CDR3 protein: CASSQALLTQETQYF; CDR3 DNA: TGCGCCAGCAGCCAAGCTCTCCTTACCCAAGAGACCCAGTACTTC
D gene: TRBD1; J gene: TRBJ1-2; clone size: NA; V gene: TRBV28; CDR3 protein: CASSLARDRAYGYTF; CDR3 DNA: TGTGCCAGCAGTTTAGCCCGGGACAGGGCCTATGGCTACACCTTC
D gene: TRBD2; J gene: TRBJ2-7; clone size: few; V gene: TRBV7-2; CDR3 protein: CASSLVAGPSNEQYF; CDR3 DNA: TGTGCCAGCAGCTTAGTAGCGGGCCCTTCTAACGAGCAGTACTTC
D gene: TRBD1; J gene: TRBJ1-1; clone size: many; V gene: TRBV28; CDR3 protein: CASSSADRGNTEAFF; CDR3 DNA: TGTGCCAGCAGTTCCGCGGACAGGGGGAACACTGAAGCTTTCTTT
D gene: NA; J gene: TRBJ1-6; clone size: many; V gene: TRBV7-9; CDR3 protein: CASSPGLSSPLHF; CDR3 DNA: TGTGCCAGCAGCCCAGGACTGAGTTCACCCCTCCACTTT
D gene: NA; J gene: TRBJ1-5; clone size: many; V gene: TRBV27; CDR3 protein: CASSLGGVHQPQHF; CDR3 DNA: TGTGCCAGCAGTTTAGGGGGCGTGCATCAGCCCCAGCATTTT
D gene: TRBD1; J gene: TRBJ1-1; clone size: many; V gene: TRBV30; CDR3 protein: CAWKGARNTEAFF; CDR3 DNA: TGTGCCTGGAAGGGGGCTCGGAACACTGAAGCTTTCTTT
D gene: TRBD1; J gene: TRBJ1-1; clone size: few; V gene: TRBV19; CDR3 protein: CASSIYLRQGTEASF; CDR3 DNA: TGTGCCAGTAGTATATACCTCCGACAGGGGACTGAAGCTTCCTTT
D gene: TRBD1; J gene: TRBJ2-7; clone size: NA; V gene: TRBV6-5; CDR3 protein: CASSYGQGDYEQYF; CDR3 DNA: TGTGCCAGCAGTTACGGGCAGGGGGATTACGAGCAGTACTTC
D gene: TRBD2; J gene: TRBJ2-5; clone size: NA; V gene: TRBV28; CDR3 protein: CASNPGVAGVPETQYF; CDR3 DNA: TGTGCCAGCAATCCGGGGGTAGCGGGAGTCCCTGAGACCCAGTACTTC
D gene: NA; J gene: TRBJ1-1; clone size: few; V gene: TRBV4-2; CDR3 protein: CASSQDRAWGTEAFF; CDR3 DNA: TGTGCCAGCAGCCAAGACAGGGCTTGGGGCACTGAAGCTTTCTTT
D gene: NA; J gene: TRBJ2-7; clone size: many; V gene: TRBV5-1; CDR3 protein: CASSLGGSVSYEQYF; CDR3 DNA: TGCGCCAGCAGCTTGGGAGGGAGCGTCTCCTACGAGCAGTACTTC
D gene: TRBD1; J gene: TRBJ2-7; clone size: many; V gene: TRBV6-5; CDR3 protein: CASSYGRTGTAGEQYF; CDR3 DNA: TGTGCCAGCAGTTACGGAAGGACAGGGACCGCTGGGGAGCAGTACTTC
D gene: TRBD1; J gene: TRBJ2-7; clone size: NA; V gene: TRBV6-1; CDR3 protein: CASSEESGTVYEQYF; CDR3 DNA: TGTGCCAGCAGTGAAGAATCTGGGACAGTGTACGAGCAGTACTTC
D gene: NA; J gene: TRBJ2-5; clone size: NA; V gene: TRBV6-1; CDR3 protein: CASSSRVRETQYF; CDR3 DNA: TGTGCCAGCAGTAGCAGGGTCCGAGAGACCCAGTACTTC
D gene: NA; J gene: TRBJ1-1; clone size: NA; V gene: TRBV5-1; CDR3 protein: CASRKEGTNTEASF; CDR3 DNA: TGCGCCAGCAGGAAGGAAGGTACGAACACTGAAGCTTCCTTT
D gene: TRBD1; J gene: TRBJ1-2; clone size: many; V gene: TRBV29-1; CDR3 protein: CSILQGAYGYTF; CDR3 DNA: TGCAGCATACTACAGGGGGCCTATGGCTACACCTTC
D gene: NA; J gene: TRBJ1-2; clone size: many; V gene: TRBV12-5; CDR3 protein: CASGLGSANYGYTF; CDR3 DNA: TGTGCTAGTGGTTTGGGGTCGGCAAACTATGGCTACACCTTC
D gene: NA; J gene: TRBJ1-2; clone size: many; V gene: TRBV7-7; CDR3 protein: CASRLPGTGISWYGYTF; CDR3 DNA: TGTGCTAGCAGATTACCCGGGACGGGCATATCGTGGTATGGCTACACCTTC
D gene: NA; J gene: TRBJ2-1; clone size: few; V gene: TRBV6-2/TRBV6-3; CDR3 protein: CASSYGGSSNEQFF; CDR3 DNA: TGTGCCAGCAGTTACGGTGGGAGTAGCAATGAGCAGTTCTTC
D gene: TRBD1; J gene: TRBJ2-7; clone size: NA; V gene: TRBV19; CDR3 protein: CASSSRDRGYEQYF; CDR3 DNA: TGTGCCAGTAGTAGCCGGGACAGGGGCTACGAGCAGTACTTC
D gene: NA; J gene: TRBJ2-7; clone size: many; V gene: TRBV28; CDR3 protein: CASSLLGGSYEQYF; CDR3 DNA: TGTGCCAGCAGTTTATTAGGTGGATCTTACGAGCAGTACTTC
D gene: TRBD1; J gene: TRBJ2-6; clone size: many; V gene: TRBV25-1; CDR3 protein: CASSELGTGGSGANVLTF; CDR3 DNA: TGTGCCAGCAGTGAATTGGGCACAGGGGGCTCCGGGGCCAACGTCCTGACTTTC
D gene: TRBD2; J gene: TRBJ2-7; clone size: few; V gene: TRBV6-5; CDR3 protein: CASSHRTSTQYF; CDR3 DNA: TGTGCCAGCAGTCACCGGACTAGCACGCAGTACTTC
D gene: TRBD2; J gene: TRBJ2-7; clone size: many; V gene: TRBV11-2; CDR3 protein: CASSIGLASEQYF; CDR3 DNA: TGTGCCAGCAGCATCGGACTAGCCTCCGAGCAGTACTTC
D gene: NA; J gene: TRBJ2-5; clone size: many; V gene: TRBV25-1; CDR3 protein: CASSELQEETQYF; CDR3 DNA: TGTGCCAGCAGTGAACTGCAGGAAGAGACCCAGTACTTC
D gene: NA; J gene: TRBJ2-7; clone size: many; V gene: TRBV5-1; CDR3 protein: CASSLKRASLSYEQYF; CDR3 DNA: TGCGCCAGCAGCTTGAAGCGGGCAAGTCTCTCCTACGAGCAGTACTTC
D gene: NA; J gene: TRBJ2-2; clone size: many; V gene: TRBV6-5; CDR3 protein: CASNNLAVPGELFF; CDR3 DNA: TGTGCCAGCAATAACTTGGCCGTCCCCGGGGAGCTGTTTTTT
D gene: TRBD1; J gene: TRBJ1-5; clone size: many; V gene: TRBV19; CDR3 protein: CASSIGQGAQPQHF; CDR3 DNA: TGTGCCAGTAGTATAGGACAGGGGGCTCAGCCCCAGCATTTT
D gene: TRBD1; J gene: TRBJ1-3; clone size: NA; V gene: TRBV7-8; CDR3 protein: CASSLEGAGRNTIYF; CDR3 DNA: TGTGCCAGCAGCTTAGAGGGGGCAGGAAGGAACACCATATATTTT
D gene: NA; J gene: TRBJ1-2; clone size: many; V gene: TRBV29-1; CDR3 protein: CSVFNTDNYGYTF; CDR3 DNA: TGCAGCGTTTTTAACACGGATAACTATGGCTACACCTTC
D gene: NA; J gene: TRBJ1-1; clone size: many; V gene: TRBV5-1; CDR3 protein: CASTMSGWGENTEAFF; CDR3 DNA: TGCGCCAGCACGATGTCTGGGTGGGGCGAGAACACTGAAGCTTTCTTT
D gene: NA; J gene: TRBJ1-2; clone size: many; V gene: TRBV12-3/TRBV12-4; CDR3 protein: CASSFDPRAGYTF; CDR3 DNA: TGTGCCAGCAGTTTCGACCCTAGGGCTGGCTACACCTTC
D gene: TRBD1; J gene: TRBJ1-1; clone size: many; V gene: TRBV3-1; CDR3 protein: CASSRDRATEAFF; CDR3 DNA: TGTGCCAGCAGCCGGGACAGGGCCACTGAAGCTTTCTTT
D gene: NA; J gene: TRBJ1-1; clone size: many; V gene: TRBV3-1; CDR3 protein: CASSQGAAGNTEAFF; CDR3 DNA: TGTGCCAGCAGCCAAGGTGCGGCAGGGAACACTGAAGCTTTCTTT
D gene: TRBD2; J gene: TRBJ2-1; clone size: many; V gene: TRBV11-2; CDR3 protein: CASSTLAGLYNEQFF; CDR3 DNA: TGTGCCAGCAGCACCCTAGCGGGACTATACAATGAGCAGTTCTTC
D gene: NA; J gene: TRBJ1-1; clone size: many; V gene: TRBV12-5; CDR3 protein: CASGADVRTAKRAEAFF; CDR3 DNA: TGTGCTAGTGGGGCAGACGTTCGGACAGCCAAGCGCGCTGAAGCTTTCTTT
D gene: NA; J gene: TRBJ2-7; clone size: many; V gene: TRBV29-1; CDR3 protein: CSVEVQGRSYEQYF; CDR3 DNA: TGCAGCGTTGAAGTGCAGGGCCGCTCCTACGAGCAGTACTTC
D gene: NA; J gene: TRBJ2-6; clone size: many; V gene: TRBV25-1; CDR3 protein: CASSPINWGGVRSGANVLTF; CDR3 DNA: TGTGCCAGCAGCCCTATAAATTGGGGCGGGGTCCGCTCTGGGGCCAACGTCCTGACTTTC
D gene: NA; J gene: TRBJ1-5; clone size: few; V gene: TRBV2; CDR3 protein: CASSEDSALSNQPQHF; CDR3 DNA: TGTGCCAGCAGTGAGGACAGCGCCCTTAGCAATCAGCCCCAGCATTTT
D gene: TRBD2; J gene: TRBJ2-5; clone size: NA; V gene: TRBV20-1; CDR3 protein: CSASGLAVETQYF; CDR3 DNA: TGCAGTGCCTCCGGACTAGCGGTAGAGACCCAGTACTTC